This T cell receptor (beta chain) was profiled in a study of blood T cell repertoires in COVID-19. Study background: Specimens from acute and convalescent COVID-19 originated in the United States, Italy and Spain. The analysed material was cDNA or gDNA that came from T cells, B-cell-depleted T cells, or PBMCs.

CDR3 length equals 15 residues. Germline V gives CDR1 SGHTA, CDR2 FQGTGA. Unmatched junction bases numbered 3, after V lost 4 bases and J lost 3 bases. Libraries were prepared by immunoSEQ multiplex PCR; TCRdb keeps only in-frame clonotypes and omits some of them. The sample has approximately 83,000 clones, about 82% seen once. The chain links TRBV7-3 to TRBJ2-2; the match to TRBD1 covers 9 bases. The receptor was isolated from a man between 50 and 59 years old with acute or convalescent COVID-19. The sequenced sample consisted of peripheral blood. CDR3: CASSSRQGDTGELFF. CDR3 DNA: TGTGCCAGCAGCTCCAGACAGGGGGACACCGGGGAGCTGTTTTTT.